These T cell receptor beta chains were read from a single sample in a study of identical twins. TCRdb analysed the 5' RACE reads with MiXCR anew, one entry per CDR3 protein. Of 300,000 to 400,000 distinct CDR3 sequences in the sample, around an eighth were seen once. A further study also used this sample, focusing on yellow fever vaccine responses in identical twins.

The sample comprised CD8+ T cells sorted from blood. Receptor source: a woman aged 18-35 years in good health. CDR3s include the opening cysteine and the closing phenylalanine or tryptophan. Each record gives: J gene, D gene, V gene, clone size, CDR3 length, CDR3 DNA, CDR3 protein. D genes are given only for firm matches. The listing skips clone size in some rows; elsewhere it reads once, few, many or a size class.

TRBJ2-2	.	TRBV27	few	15	TGTGCCAGCAGTATTACCGGGATCCTCTCCGGGGAGCTGTTTTTT	CASSITGILSGELFF
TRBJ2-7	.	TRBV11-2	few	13	.	CASSLEVAGGSVF
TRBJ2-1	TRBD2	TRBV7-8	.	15	TGTGCCAGCAGCGGGAGGGTAGCGGTAAACAATGAGCAGTTCTTC	CASSGRVAVNNEQFF
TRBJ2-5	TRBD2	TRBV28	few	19	TGTGCCAGCAGTTTGGGACTAGCGGGGGGGCGGTCGCACCAAGAGACCCAGTACTTC	CASSLGLAGGRSHQETQYF
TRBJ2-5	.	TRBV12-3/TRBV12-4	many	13	TGTGCCAGCAGTCTAGAGGGGGAAGAGACCCAGTACTTC	CASSLEGEETQYF
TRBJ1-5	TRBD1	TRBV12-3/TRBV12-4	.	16	TGTGCCAGCAGTTTGGGCTTGTGGACAGGGTTTCAGCCCCAGCATTTT	CASSLGLWTGFQPQHF
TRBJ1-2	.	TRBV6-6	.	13	TGTGCCAGCAGCTCGACACCATTTTATGGCTACACCTTC	CASSSTPFYGYTF
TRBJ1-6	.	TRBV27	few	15	TGTGCCAGCAGTTCCAGGGCGAGGTTGAATTCACCCCTCCACTTT	CASSSRARLNSPLHF
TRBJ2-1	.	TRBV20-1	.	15	TGCAGTGCTAGACAAGTAATGAGCTCCTACAATGAGCAGTTCTTC	CSARQVMSSYNEQFF
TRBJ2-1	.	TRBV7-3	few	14	TGTGCCAGCAGCCCCTACGGGAGCCCCAATGAGCAGTTCTTC	CASSPYGSPNEQFF
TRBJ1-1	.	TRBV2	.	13	TGTGCCAGCAGTCAGACAGCGAACACTGAAGCTTTCTTT	CASSQTANTEAFF
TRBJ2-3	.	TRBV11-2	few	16	TGTGCCAGCAGCTCGGCCAGGGGCCCCGGCACAGATACGCAGTATTTT	CASSSARGPGTDTQYF
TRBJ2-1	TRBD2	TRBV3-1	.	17	TGTGCCACCACCCAAGATGCATGGCGGGAGACCTACAATGAGCAGTTCTTC	CATTQDAWRETYNEQFF
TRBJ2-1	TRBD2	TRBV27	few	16	TGTGCCAGCAGTAGACCCTTAGCGGGGGGGCGTGGTGAGCAGTTCTTC	CASSRPLAGGRGEQFF
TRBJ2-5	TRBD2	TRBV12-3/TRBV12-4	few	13	TGTGCCAGCAGTACGAGCGGGAGGGAGACCCAGTACTTC	CASSTSGRETQYF
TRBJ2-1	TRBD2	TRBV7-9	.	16	TGTGCCAGCAGCGACCCGTCAGCGGGGATTTACAATGAGCAGTTCTTC	CASSDPSAGIYNEQFF